Detailed here is one TCR beta chain. Its matching antigen is unknown. This record comes from a study of shared clonotypes between healthy human individuals. The CDR3 consists of 16 residues. CDR1 MNHNS and CDR2 SASEGT come from the germline V gene. V was trimmed by 4 bases and J by 4 bases, leaving 19 bases between them. Here immunoSEQ multiplex PCR was the method, and the copy in TCRdb shows in-frame clones only, minus some. Of about 2 million clones listed, roughly 94% were seen once; the top ten hold 0.1% to 0.15%. The study, taken as a whole, reports: Investigators expected sequencing depth to affect clonotype sharing among donors.

The chain combines TRBV6-1 with TRBJ1-2, with D tentatively TRBD1 (6 bases). This receptor was identified in a man aged 18 to 30 in good health. Sequenced input: naive CD4+ T cells sorted from blood. The subset was: CD45RA+ positively selected. In nucleotides, the CDR3 is TGTGCCAGCAGTGCCCCCCGAAACAGGGCAGGCTATGGCTACACCTTC. Translating gives CASSAPRNRAGYGYTF.